This T cell receptor (beta chain) derives from a study of blood T cell repertoires in COVID-19. Study summary: From T cells, B-cell-depleted T cells, or PBMCs came the material, which was cDNA or gDNA.

Recruitment covered 20 to 25 US areas and drew participants whose ages spanned roughly 18 to 100 years. Each participant's cohort was designated according to participant-reported clinical history. There are 15 residues in the CDR3. Trimming removed 4 bases at V and 0 bases at J, with 11 bases between. The germline CDR1 and CDR2 sequences are SGHRS and YFSETQ. Original handling: The authors estimated nucleated cell counts from reference gene primer amplification. Measured with immunoSEQ multiplex PCR; TCRdb has only the in-frame clones, and not every one. V and J calls and clone size are those listed in that table; D and trimming were worked out from the DNA. The table lists 300,000 to 450,000 clones, 87% of them singletons.

The source material was PBMCs or T cells enriched from blood (not recorded which). The TCR originated in a man between 25 and 39 years old who had recovered from COVID-19. The chain uses TRBV5-1 and TRBJ2-1; D is undetermined. In nucleotides, the CDR3 is TGCGCCAGCAGCGTGGACCGGAGCTCCTACAATGAGCAGTTCTTC. This codes for CASSVDRSSYNEQFF.